This TCR beta chain was obtained from a study of T-cell reconstitution after alpha-beta-depleted transplantation in children. Study-wide results and limits: Expanded graft clones, several hundred of them, were reportedly the source of alpha-beta T cells about two months after transplant. When one year had passed after transplant, most T-cell counts and diversity came from newly produced T cells. The study traced high day-60 TCRbeta diversity in some patients to surviving recipient T cells and thymic progenitors.

Using unique molecular identifiers, the investigators prepared the TCRbeta library. TCRdb reanalysed the PCR reads using MiXCR and keeps one entry per CDR3 protein. The sample consists of 500,000 or so distinct CDR3 sequences, about an eighth of them appearing once. This clonotype appeared a few times. Antigen unknown. In germline, CDR1 is MDHEN, CDR2 SYDVKM. The ends were cut back, 0 bases at V and 6 bases at J, with 15 bases in the middle. The CDR3 extends over 15 amino acids. This clonotype was obtained from a female patient between 2 and 10 years old who had a stem cell transplant for aplastic anemia, so the T cells may come from the graft donor. The specimen was PBMCs, mostly from graft donor cells, collected 180 days after TCRalphabeta/CD19-depleted stem cell transplant. The J gene is TRBJ2-7, the V gene TRBV28; tentatively, D is TRBD1 (6 bases). The CDR3 DNA reads as TGTGCCAGCAGTTTATGGGCAGGGGAGCTACGCGAGCAGTACTTC. Translating it yields CASSLWAGELREQYF. Filled out from reference TRBV28 and TRBJ2-7, the complete variable domain reads DVKVTQSSRYLVKRTGEKVFLECVQDMDHENMFWYRQDPGLGLRLIYFSYDVKMKEKGDIPEGYSVSREKKERFSLILESASTNQTSMYLCASSLWAGELREQYFGPGTRLTVT.